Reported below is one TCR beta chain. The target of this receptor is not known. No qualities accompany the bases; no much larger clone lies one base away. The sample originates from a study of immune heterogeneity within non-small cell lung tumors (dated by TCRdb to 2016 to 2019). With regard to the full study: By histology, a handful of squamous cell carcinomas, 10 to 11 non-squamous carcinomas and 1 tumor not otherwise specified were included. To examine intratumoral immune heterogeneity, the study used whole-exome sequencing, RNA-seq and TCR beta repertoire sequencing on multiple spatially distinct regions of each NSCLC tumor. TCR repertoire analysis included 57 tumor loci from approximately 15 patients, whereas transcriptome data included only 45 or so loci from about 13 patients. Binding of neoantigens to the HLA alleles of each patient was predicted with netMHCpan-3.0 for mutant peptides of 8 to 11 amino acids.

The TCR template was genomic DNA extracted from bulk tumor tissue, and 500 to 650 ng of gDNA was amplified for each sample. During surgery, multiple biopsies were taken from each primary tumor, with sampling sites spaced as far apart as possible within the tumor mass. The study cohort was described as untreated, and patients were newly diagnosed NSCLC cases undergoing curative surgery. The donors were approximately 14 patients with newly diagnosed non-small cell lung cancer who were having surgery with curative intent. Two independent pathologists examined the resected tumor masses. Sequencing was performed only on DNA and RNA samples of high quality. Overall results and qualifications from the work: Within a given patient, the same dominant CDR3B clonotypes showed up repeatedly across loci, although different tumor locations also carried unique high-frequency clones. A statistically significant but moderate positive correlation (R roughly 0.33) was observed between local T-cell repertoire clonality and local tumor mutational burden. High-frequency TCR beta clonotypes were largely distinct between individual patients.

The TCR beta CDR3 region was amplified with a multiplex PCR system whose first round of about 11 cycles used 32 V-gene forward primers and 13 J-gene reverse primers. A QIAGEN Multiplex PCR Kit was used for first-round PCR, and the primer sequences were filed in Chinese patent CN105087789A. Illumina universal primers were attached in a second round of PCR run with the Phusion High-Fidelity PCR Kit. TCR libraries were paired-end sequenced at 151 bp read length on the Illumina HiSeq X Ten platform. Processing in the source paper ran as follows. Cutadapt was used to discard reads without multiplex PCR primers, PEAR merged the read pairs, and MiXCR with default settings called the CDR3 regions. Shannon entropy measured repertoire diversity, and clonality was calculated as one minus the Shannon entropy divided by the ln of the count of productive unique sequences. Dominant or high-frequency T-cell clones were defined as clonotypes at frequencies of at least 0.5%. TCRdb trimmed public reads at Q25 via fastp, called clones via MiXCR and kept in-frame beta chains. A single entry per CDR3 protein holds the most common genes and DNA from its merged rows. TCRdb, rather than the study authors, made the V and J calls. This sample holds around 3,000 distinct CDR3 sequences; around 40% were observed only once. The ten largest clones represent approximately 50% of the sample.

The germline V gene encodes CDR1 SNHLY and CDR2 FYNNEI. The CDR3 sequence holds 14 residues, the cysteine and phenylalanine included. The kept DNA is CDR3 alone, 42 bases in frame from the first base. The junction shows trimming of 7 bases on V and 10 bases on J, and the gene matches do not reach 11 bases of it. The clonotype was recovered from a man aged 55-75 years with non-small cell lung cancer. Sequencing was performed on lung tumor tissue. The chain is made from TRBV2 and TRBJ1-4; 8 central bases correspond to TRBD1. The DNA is TGTGCCAGCACAAGGACAGGGATTGAGGGAAAACTGTTTTTT. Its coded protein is CASTRTGIEGKLFF. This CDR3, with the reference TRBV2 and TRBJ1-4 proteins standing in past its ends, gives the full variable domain EPEVTQTPSHQVTQMGQEVILRCVPISNHLYFYWYRQILGQKVEFLVSFYNNEISEKSEIFDDQFSVERPDGSNFTLKIRSTKLEDSAMYFCASTRTGIEGKLFFGSGTQLSVL.